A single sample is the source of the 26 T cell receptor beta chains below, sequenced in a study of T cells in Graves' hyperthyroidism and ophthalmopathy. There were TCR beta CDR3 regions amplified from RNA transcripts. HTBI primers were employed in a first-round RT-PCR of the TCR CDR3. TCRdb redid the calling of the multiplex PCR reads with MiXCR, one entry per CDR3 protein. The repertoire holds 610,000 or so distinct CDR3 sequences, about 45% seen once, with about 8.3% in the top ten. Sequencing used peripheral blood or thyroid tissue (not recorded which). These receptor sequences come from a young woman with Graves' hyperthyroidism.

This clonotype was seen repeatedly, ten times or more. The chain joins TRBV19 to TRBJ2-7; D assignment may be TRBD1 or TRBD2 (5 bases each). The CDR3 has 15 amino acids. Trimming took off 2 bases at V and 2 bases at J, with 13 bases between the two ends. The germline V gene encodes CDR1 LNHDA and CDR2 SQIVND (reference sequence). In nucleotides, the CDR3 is TGTGCCAGTAGTATAACCGGGGACCCAACCTACGAGCAGTACTTC. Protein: CASSITGDPTYEQYF.

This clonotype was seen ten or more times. The CDR3 DNA reads TGTGCCAGCAGTGAAAAGGGGATAGCGGGAGGGCCCTACGAGCAGTACTTC. Translation gives CASSEKGIAGGPYEQYF. The chain employs TRBV25-1 and TRBJ2-7; TRBD2 matches at 11 bases. This CDR3 has 17 residues. In germline, CDR1 is MGHDK, CDR2 SYGVNS. Trimming cost V 2 bases and J 2 bases; bases outside gene matches: 8.

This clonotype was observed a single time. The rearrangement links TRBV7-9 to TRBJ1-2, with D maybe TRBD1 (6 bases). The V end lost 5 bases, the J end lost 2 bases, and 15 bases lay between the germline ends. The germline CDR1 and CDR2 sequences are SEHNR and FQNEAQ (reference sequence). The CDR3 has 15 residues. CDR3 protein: CASSVTGTKNYGYTF. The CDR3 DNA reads TGTGCCAGCAGCGTAACCGGGACAAAAAACTATGGCTACACCTTC.

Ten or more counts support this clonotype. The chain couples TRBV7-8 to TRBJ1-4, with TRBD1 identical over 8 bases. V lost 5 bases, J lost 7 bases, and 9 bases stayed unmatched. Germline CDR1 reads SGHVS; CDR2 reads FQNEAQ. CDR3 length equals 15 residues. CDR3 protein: CASSTGTGLSEKLFF. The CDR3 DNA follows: TGTGCCAGCAGCACTGGGACAGGACTTAGTGAAAAACTGTTTTTT.

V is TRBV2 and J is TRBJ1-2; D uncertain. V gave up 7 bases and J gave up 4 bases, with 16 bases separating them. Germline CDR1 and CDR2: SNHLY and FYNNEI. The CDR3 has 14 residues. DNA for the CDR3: TGTGCCAGCACCTCAATTTTCCCGGGCTATGGCTACACCTTC. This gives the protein CASTSIFPGYGYTF. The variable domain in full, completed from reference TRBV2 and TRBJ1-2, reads EPEVTQTPSHQVTQMGQEVILRCVPISNHLYFYWYRQILGQKVEFLVSFYNNEISEKSEIFDDQFSVERPDGSNFTLKIRSTKLEDSAMYFCASTSIFPGYGYTFGSGTRLTVV.

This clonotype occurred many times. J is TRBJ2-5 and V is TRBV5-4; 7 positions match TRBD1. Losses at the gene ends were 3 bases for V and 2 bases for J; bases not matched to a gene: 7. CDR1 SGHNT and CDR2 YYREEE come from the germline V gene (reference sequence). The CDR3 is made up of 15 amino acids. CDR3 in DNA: TGTGCCAGCAGCTCAGGGGGAAGCCGACAAGAGACCCAGTACTTC. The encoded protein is CASSSGGSRQETQYF.

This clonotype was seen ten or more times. CDR3 in amino acids: CASSEGRTLSSGANVLTF. CDR3 nucleotides: TGTGCCAGCAGTGAAGGACGGACGCTGAGCTCTGGGGCCAACGTCCTGACTTTC. The chain recombines TRBV25-1 with TRBJ2-6; no clear D gene. Per the germline V gene, CDR1 is MGHDK and CDR2 is SYGVNS. CDR3 length: 18 amino acids. Between the trimmed V and J ends, which lost 2 bases and 0 bases, there was a span of 14 bases.

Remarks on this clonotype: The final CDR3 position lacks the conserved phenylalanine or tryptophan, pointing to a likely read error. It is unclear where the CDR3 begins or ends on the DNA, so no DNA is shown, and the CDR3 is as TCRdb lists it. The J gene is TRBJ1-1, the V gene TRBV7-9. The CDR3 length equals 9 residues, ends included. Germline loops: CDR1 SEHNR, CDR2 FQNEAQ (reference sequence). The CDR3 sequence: CASSTDGPS.

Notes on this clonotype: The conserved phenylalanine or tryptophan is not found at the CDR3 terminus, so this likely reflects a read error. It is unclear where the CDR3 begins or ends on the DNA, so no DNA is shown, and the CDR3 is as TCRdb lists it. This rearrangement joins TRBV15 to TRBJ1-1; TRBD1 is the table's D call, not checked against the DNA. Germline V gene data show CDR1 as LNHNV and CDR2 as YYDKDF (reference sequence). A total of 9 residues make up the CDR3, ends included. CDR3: CATSRYDRV.

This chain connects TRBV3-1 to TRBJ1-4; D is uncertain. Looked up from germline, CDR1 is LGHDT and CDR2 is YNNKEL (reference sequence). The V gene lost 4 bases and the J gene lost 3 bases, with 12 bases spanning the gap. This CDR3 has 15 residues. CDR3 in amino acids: CASSPGGLANEKLFF. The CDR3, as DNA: TGTGCCAGCAGCCCCGGTGGGCTTGCTAATGAAAAACTGTTTTTT.

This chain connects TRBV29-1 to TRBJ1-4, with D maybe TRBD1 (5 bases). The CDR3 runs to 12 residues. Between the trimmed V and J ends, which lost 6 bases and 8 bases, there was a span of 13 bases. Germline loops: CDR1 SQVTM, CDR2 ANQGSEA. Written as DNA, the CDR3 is TGCAGCGTGGACGGGGCAGGGGAAAAACTGTTTTTT. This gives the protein CSVDGAGEKLFF.

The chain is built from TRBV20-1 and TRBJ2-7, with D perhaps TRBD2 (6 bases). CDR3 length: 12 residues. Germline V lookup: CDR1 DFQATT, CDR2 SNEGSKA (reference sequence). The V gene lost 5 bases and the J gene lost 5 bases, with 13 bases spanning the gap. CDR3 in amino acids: CSAERVRNEQYF. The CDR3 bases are TGCAGTGCTGAGCGGGTGCGCAACGAGCAGTACTTC.

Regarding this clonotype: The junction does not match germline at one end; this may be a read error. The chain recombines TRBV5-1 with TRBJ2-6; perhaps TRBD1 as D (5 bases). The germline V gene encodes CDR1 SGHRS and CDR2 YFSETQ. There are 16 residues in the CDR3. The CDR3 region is CASSSDGNSGANALTF. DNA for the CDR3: TGCGCCAGCAGCTCGGATGGAAACTCTGGGGCCAACGCCCTGACTTTC.

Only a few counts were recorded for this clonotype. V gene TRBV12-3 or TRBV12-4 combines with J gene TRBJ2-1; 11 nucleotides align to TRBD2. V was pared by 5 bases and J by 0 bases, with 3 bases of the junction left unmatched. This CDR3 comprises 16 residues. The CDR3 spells CASSPSGGSSYNEQFF. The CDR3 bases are TGTGCCAGCAGTCCTAGCGGGGGGAGCTCCTACAATGAGCAGTTCTTC.

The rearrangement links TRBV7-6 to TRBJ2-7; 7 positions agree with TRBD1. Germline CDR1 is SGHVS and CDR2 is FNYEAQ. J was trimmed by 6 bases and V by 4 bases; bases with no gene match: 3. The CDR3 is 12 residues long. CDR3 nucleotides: TGTGCCAGCAGCTCGACAGGGCCCGAGCAGTACTTC. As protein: CASSSTGPEQYF.

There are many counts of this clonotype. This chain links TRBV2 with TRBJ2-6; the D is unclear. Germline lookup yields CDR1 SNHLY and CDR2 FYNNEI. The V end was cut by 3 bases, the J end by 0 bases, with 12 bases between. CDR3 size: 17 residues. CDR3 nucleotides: TGTGCCAGCAGTGAGGTCCCAGTCTACTCTGGGGCCAACGTCCTGACTTTC. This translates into CASSEVPVYSGANVLTF.

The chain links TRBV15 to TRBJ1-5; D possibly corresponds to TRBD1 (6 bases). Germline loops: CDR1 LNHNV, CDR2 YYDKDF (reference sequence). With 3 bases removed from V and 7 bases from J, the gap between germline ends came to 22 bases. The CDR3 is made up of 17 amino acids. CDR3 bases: TGTGCCACCAGCAGTTGGGCATTGGGGCAGGGGAGGCAGCCCCAGCATTTT. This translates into CATSSWALGQGRQPQHF.

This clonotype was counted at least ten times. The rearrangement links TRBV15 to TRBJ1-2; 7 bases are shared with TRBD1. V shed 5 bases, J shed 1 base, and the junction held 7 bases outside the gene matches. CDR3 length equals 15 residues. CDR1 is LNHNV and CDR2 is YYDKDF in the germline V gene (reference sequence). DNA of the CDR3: TGTGCCACCAGCTACGCGGACAGGTTTAACTATGGCTACACCTTC. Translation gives CATSYADRFNYGYTF.

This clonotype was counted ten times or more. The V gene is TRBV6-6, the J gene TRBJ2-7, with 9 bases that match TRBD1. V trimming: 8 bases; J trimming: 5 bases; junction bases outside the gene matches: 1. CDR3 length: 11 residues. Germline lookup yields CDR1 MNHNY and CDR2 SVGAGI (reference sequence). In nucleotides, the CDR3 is TGTGCCAGCGGGGACAGGGACGAGCAGTACTTC. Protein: CASGDRDEQYF.

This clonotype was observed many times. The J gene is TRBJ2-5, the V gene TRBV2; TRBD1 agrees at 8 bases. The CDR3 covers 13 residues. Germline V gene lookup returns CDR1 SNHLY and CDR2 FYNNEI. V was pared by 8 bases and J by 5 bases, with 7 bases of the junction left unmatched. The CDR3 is CASRHGQGETQYF. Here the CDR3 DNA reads TGTGCCAGCCGCCACGGACAGGGTGAGACCCAGTACTTC.

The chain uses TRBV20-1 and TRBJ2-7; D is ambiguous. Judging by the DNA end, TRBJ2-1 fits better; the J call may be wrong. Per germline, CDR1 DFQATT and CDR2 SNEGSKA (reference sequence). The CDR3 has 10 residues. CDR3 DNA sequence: TGCAGTGCTAGCTCGCACGAGCAGTTCTTC. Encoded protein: CSASSHEQFF.

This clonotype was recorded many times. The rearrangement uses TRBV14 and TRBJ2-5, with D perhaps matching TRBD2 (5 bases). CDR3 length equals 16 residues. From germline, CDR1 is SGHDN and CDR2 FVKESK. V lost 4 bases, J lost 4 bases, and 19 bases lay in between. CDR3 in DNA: TGTGCCAGCAGCCCCAAGATCCCTAGCTTGGTAGAGACCCAGTACTTC. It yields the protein CASSPKIPSLVETQYF.

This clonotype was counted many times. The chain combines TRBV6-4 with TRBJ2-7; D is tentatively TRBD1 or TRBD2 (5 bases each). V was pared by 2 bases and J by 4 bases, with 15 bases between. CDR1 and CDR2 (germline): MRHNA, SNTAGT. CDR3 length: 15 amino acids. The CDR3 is CASSDKPGPLYEQYF. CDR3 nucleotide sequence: TGTGCCAGCAGTGACAAACCGGGACCGTTGTACGAGCAGTACTTC.

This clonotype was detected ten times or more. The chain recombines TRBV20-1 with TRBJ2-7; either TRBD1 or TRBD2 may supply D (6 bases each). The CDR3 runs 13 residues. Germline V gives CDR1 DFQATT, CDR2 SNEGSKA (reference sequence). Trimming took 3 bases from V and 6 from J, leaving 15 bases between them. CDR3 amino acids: CSARWGDIPEQYF. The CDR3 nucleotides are TGCAGTGCTAGGTGGGGGGACATCCCCGAGCAGTACTTC.

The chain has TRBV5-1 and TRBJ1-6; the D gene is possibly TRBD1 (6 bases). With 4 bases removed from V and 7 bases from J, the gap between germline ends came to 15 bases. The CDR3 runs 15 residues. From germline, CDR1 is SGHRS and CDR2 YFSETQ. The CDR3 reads CASSPETGSNSPLHF. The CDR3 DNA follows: TGCGCCAGCAGCCCGGAGACAGGCTCAAATTCACCCCTCCACTTT.

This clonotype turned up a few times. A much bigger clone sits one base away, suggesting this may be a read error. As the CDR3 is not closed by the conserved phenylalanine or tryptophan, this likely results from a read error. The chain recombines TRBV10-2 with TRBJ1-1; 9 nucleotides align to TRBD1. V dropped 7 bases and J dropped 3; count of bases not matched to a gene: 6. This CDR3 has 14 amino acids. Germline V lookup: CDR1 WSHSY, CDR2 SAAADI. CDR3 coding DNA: TGCGCCAGCAATCCCGGGACAGGGTACACTGAAGCTTTCCTT. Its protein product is CASNPGTGYTEAFL.